This T cell receptor (beta chain) was profiled in a study of cytomegalovirus exposure and HLA in healthy donors. Concerning this clone: The antigen remains unidentified. Other DNA sequences in this specimen translate into the identical CDR3.

Study-wide findings and caveats: The classifier, whose performance was assessed in both the original and validation cohorts, reportedly diagnosed cytomegalovirus status with high specificity and sensitivity. Cytomegalovirus association was assigned to about 150 TCR beta chains. The dataset shows that most TCR sequences were rare, while some public TCRs occurred in many donors. Specific recognition of CMV antigens was confirmed in vitro for three chains (all CMV-associated).

The CDR3 consists of 13 residues. CDR1 and CDR2 from the germline V gene are ENHRY and SYGVKD. Trimming removed 4 bases from V and 2 bases from J; junction bases left unmatched: 2. The method was immunoSEQ multiplex PCR; TCRdb's version includes in-frame clones alone and lacks a portion of them. In the table there are 110,000 to 150,000 clones, about 88% of which are singletons. This clonotype was obtained from a woman under 30 in good health and CMV-seropositive. The chain joins TRBV10-3 to TRBJ2-7, with 7 bases aligning to TRBD1. Sequenced: PBMCs. This chain's CDR3 is CAISGQGAYEQYF. CDR3 bases: TGTGCCATCAGTGGCCAGGGGGCCTACGAGCAGTACTTC.